The T cell receptor beta chain described here comes from a study of cytomegalovirus exposure and HLA in healthy donors. The CDR3 has 15 amino acids. Germline V gene data show CDR1 as SNHLY and CDR2 as FYNNEI. V was pared by 3 bases and J by 1 base, with 1 base of the junction left unmatched. The PCR had 60 Vbeta and 13 Jbeta primers. Sequencing used immunoSEQ multiplex PCR; TCRdb keeps in-frame clones, though not all of them. Among approximately 190,000 clones listed, approximately 84% were seen once. This chain uses TRBV2 with TRBJ2-7; 12 bases line up with TRBD2. The TCR comes from a boy between 10 and 17 years old in good health and CMV-seronegative. Material: PBMCs. The CDR3 coding sequence is TGTGCCAGCAGTGAGGGACTAGCGGGTTCCTACGAGCAGTACTTC. Its translation is CASSEGLAGSYEQYF. The variable domain in full, with the rest retrieved from reference TRBV2 and TRBJ2-7, is EPEVTQTPSHQVTQMGQEVILRCVPISNHLYFYWYRQILGQKVEFLVSFYNNEISEKSEIFDDQFSVERPDGSNFTLKIRSTKLEDSAMYFCASSEGLAGSYEQYFGPGTRLTVT.